These T cell receptor beta chains were read from a single sample in a study of T cell changes during pregnancy in multiple sclerosis. Assay used: immunoSEQ multiplex PCR; TCRdb lists only in-frame clones, some missing. This table holds roughly 40,000 clones, 90% found once. This sample comprised CD4+ T cells from peripheral blood mononuclear cells, obtained in the third trimester of pregnancy. Receptor source: a female donor with multiple sclerosis, enrolled in a pregnancy study. Each CDR3 is given with its conserved first and last residue. The D gene is left open where the match is weak. Expanded clones get a size class; other rows say once, few or many, or leave the size out.

J,D,size,V,DNA,CDR3
TRBJ1-2,NA,few,TRBV12-5,TGTGCTAGTGGTAGAACAGGAGCTAACTATGGCTACACCTTC,CASGRTGANYGYTF
TRBJ2-7,TRBD1,few,TRBV11-2,TGTGCCAGCAGCTCGTGGGACAGCTCCTACGAGCAGTACTTC,CASSSWDSSYEQYF
TRBJ1-2,NA,NA,TRBV6-5,TGTGCCAGCAGCTACTCTCGGGATCATGGCTACACCTTC,CASSYSRDHGYTF
TRBJ2-6,NA,NA,TRBV5-4,TGTGCCAGCGGCCCTTCACAGGTCTCTGGGGCCAACGTCCTGACTTTC,CASGPSQVSGANVLTF
TRBJ2-6,NA,NA,TRBV5-1,TGCGCCAGCACTCTGCAGTGGAGCTCTGGGGCCAACGTCCTGACTTTC,CASTLQWSSGANVLTF
TRBJ2-7,TRBD2,once,TRBV29-1,TGCAGCGTTATTGGTGGGACTAGCGGATCCAGAAGGTACGAGCAGTACTTC,CSVIGGTSGSRRYEQYF
TRBJ2-7,NA,NA,TRBV5-1,TGCGCCAGCAGTACTCAGGGGAGGGCTTACGAGCAGTACTTC,CASSTQGRAYEQYF
TRBJ1-6,NA,NA,TRBV7-8,TGTGCCAGCAGCCCGAGGGACTGGGATTCACCCCTCCACTTT,CASSPRDWDSPLHF
TRBJ2-7,NA,NA,TRBV5-4,TGTGCCAGCAGCTTGGTAGGCGGAGGCGAGCAGTACTTC,CASSLVGGGEQYF
TRBJ2-7,NA,NA,TRBV7-2,TGTGCCAGCAGCTTGGTCCTAGGCCCCTACGAGCAGTACTTC,CASSLVLGPYEQYF
TRBJ2-1,TRBD2,NA,TRBV4-2,TGTGCCAGCAGCCAAGATTGGGGGACTAGCGGGGACAATGAGCAGTTCTTC,CASSQDWGTSGDNEQFF
TRBJ2-7,TRBD2,once,TRBV18,TGTGCCAGCTCACCTGCTAGCGGGAGGTACGAGCAGTACTTC,CASSPASGRYEQYF
TRBJ2-1,TRBD2,once,TRBV15,TGTGCCACCAGCAGAGGGACTAGACACAATGAGCAGTTCTTC,CATSRGTRHNEQFF
TRBJ2-6,TRBD1,NA,TRBV6-1,TGTGCCACCAGGACAGGGGGCTCTGGGGCCAACGTCCTGACTTTC,CATRTGGSGANVLTF
TRBJ1-4,TRBD1,NA,TRBV27,TGTGCCAGCAGTTACAGGGGACCTAATGAAAAACTGTTTTTT,CASSYRGPNEKLFF
TRBJ1-1,NA,NA,TRBV30,TGTGCCTGGAATTCATATACAAACACTGAAGCTTTCTTT,CAWNSYTNTEAFF
TRBJ2-7,NA,NA,TRBV9,TGTGCCAGCAGCGTAGCAGGACAGCAGTCCTACGAGCAGTACTTC,CASSVAGQQSYEQYF
TRBJ2-7,TRBD2,NA,TRBV6-5,TGTGCCAGCAGCCGGACTAGCGGGAGTTACGAGCAGTACTTC,CASSRTSGSYEQYF
TRBJ2-3,NA,NA,TRBV5-6,TGTGCCAGCAGCTTGGCCTGGCGGGGCTCAGATACGCAGTATTTT,CASSLAWRGSDTQYF
TRBJ2-2,NA,NA,TRBV7-2,TGTGCCAGCAGCTCAAGCTTTACGCGAACCGGGGAGCTGTTTTTT,CASSSSFTRTGELFF
TRBJ2-1,NA,once,TRBV21-1,TGTGCCAGCAGCAAAGATCGGACTAGCGGGACGGAATCCTACAATGAGCAGTTCTTC,CASSKDRTSGTESYNEQFF
TRBJ2-3,TRBD1,once,TRBV7-8,TGTGCCAGCAGCTTAGAGGGGGCAAGGACAGATACGCAGTATTTT,CASSLEGARTDTQYF
TRBJ1-2,NA,NA,TRBV6-1,TGTGCCAGCAGGGCGGACAGCTATGGCTACACCTTC,CASRADSYGYTF
TRBJ2-3,NA,NA,TRBV27,TGTGCCAGCAGTTTCCCGGGAGCCTTCGGGGCAGATACGCAGTATTTT,CASSFPGAFGADTQYF
TRBJ1-1,TRBD1,NA,TRBV30,TGTGCCTGGAGTCCGGGACAGTCGAACACTGAAGCTTTCTTT,CAWSPGQSNTEAFF
TRBJ1-1,NA,NA,TRBV7-3,TGTGCCAGCAGCTTAAGTTCGGTGAACACTGAAGCTTTCTTT,CASSLSSVNTEAFF
TRBJ2-7,NA,NA,TRBV7-9,TGTGCCAGCAGCTTAAGCCGAAGCTCCTACGAGCAGTACTTC,CASSLSRSSYEQYF
TRBJ2-1,NA,NA,TRBV15,TGTGCCACCAGCAGAACTCAGGGAGGTGAGCAGTTCTTC,CATSRTQGGEQFF
TRBJ2-1,TRBD2,NA,TRBV15,TGTGCCACCAGCATACTAGCGGGAGCCTACAATGAGCAGTTCTTC,CATSILAGAYNEQFF
TRBJ2-3,NA,NA,TRBV27,TGTGCCAGCGCCCGGACATCGTATGGCCCAGATACGCAGTATTTT,CASARTSYGPDTQYF
TRBJ1-2,TRBD1,few,TRBV29-1,TGCAGCGTTCCGACAGGGGGAGGCAGCGAATCTTATGGCTACACCTTC,CSVPTGGGSESYGYTF
TRBJ1-1,TRBD1,NA,TRBV11-2,TGTGCCAGCAGCAGATCTACAGGGGCCCTCGGCACTGAAGCTTTCTTT,CASSRSTGALGTEAFF
TRBJ2-1,TRBD1,NA,TRBV28,TGTGCCAGCAGTGACCCGGGACAGGGGTCCTACAATGAGCAGTTCTTC,CASSDPGQGSYNEQFF
TRBJ1-5,TRBD1,NA,TRBV5-4,TGTGCCAGCAGCTTAGGGCCAGGGGGCCGGGGACAGCCCCAGCATTTT,CASSLGPGGRGQPQHF
TRBJ1-5,NA,NA,TRBV28,TGTGCCAGCACGGGCAGGGAAGGCCCTCAGCCCCAGCATTTT,CASTGREGPQPQHF
TRBJ1-2,NA,NA,TRBV7-6,TGTGCCAGCAGCTTAGGCGCAGGGGAGGGCTACACCTTC,CASSLGAGEGYTF
TRBJ1-5,NA,NA,TRBV7-2,TGTGCCAGCAGCTTGACAGGTCCCCAGGGACCCCAGCATTTT,CASSLTGPQGPQHF
TRBJ2-7,TRBD2,NA,TRBV5-1,TGCGCCAGCAGCTTGGGACTAGGGACTAGCGGTCGCCGATACGAGCAGTACTTC,CASSLGLGTSGRRYEQYF
TRBJ1-5,NA,NA,TRBV11-1,TGTGCCAGCAGCTTAGGTCGCCCTGGGGGGATGAGCAATCAGCCCCAGCATTTT,CASSLGRPGGMSNQPQHF
TRBJ2-5,NA,NA,TRBV28,TGTGCCAGCACCTTGGGGACTTTGAAGACCCAGTACTTC,CASTLGTLKTQYF
TRBJ1-2,NA,NA,TRBV14,TGTGCCAGCAGCCCTGACAGTAACTATGGCTACACCTTC,CASSPDSNYGYTF
TRBJ2-5,TRBD2,NA,TRBV7-2,TGTGCCAGCAGCCCGGGACTAGTTGAAGAGACCCAGTACTTC,CASSPGLVEETQYF
TRBJ2-1,NA,NA,TRBV7-8,TGTGCCAGCAGCTTTGCGGGACTCCCTCACAATGAGCAGTTCTTC,CASSFAGLPHNEQFF
TRBJ1-4,NA,NA,TRBV30,TGTGCCGCGTCGGTCGTACGCGAAAAACTGTTTTTT,CAASVVREKLFF